The T cell receptor beta chain described here comes from a study of T cell responses to AZD1222 COVID-19 vaccine. The assay was immunoSEQ multiplex PCR, and TCRdb's table has in-frame clones only and misses some. The sample shows around 50,000 clones, 70% to 90% of them seen only once. V lost 4 bases, J lost 2 bases, and 13 bases lay in between. Germline V gives CDR1 SGHNT, CDR2 YYREEE (reference sequence). CDR3 size: 14 residues. The TCR comes from an adult who received the AZD1222 COVID-19 vaccine. Sequences were derived from peripheral blood, sampled 28 days after the second AZD1222 dose. The chain uses TRBV5-4 and TRBJ2-7, with D possibly being TRBD2 (6 bases). This CDR3 is CASSPRDFPYEQYF. CDR3 in DNA: TGTGCCAGCAGCCCCCGGGACTTCCCCTACGAGCAGTACTTC.